This passage covers 21 T cell receptor beta chains from one sample sequenced in a study of somatic mutations in cytotoxic T cells in rheumatoid arthritis. Here immunoSEQ multiplex PCR was the method, and the copy in TCRdb shows in-frame clones only, minus some. The sample yields 25,000 to 30,000 clones, approximately 86% seen once. The specimen was CD8+ T cells sorted from blood. Receptor source: an adult with rheumatoid arthritis.

The chain joins TRBV4-1 to TRBJ2-1; 8 bases are a match to TRBD2. Germline V gene data show CDR1 as MGHRA and CDR2 as YSYEKL. The CDR3 is 14 amino acids. Unmatched junction bases numbered 3, after V lost 0 bases and J lost 8 bases. The CDR3 region is CASSQEGLVYEQFF. CDR3 coding DNA: TGCGCCAGCAGCCAAGAGGGACTAGTATATGAGCAGTTCTTC.

The table lists this clone with a count of one. The chain combines TRBV9 with TRBJ2-7; TRBD1 might be the D (6 bases). The CDR3 runs to 13 residues. Germline V gene lookup returns CDR1 SGDLS and CDR2 YYNGEE. The ends were cut back, 3 bases at V and 3 bases at J, with 10 bases in the middle. CDR3 in DNA: TGTGCCAGCAGCGGGGGGCCTGGCTACGAGCAGTACTTC. This sequence encodes CASSGGPGYEQYF.

This sequence joins TRBV10-2 and TRBJ2-1; TRBD2 is a possible D gene (6 bases). V was pared by 4 bases and J by 6 bases, with 13 bases between. In germline, CDR1 is WSHSY, CDR2 SAAADI. This CDR3 is built from 14 residues. The CDR3 region is CASSGGLDGNEQFF. CDR3 DNA: TGCGCCAGCAGTGGGGGACTCGACGGCAATGAGCAGTTCTTC.

This clone came up once. The chain joins TRBV28 to TRBJ1-5; 7 positions agree with TRBD1. This CDR3 has 17 amino acids. After removal of 3 bases from V and 1 base from J, the junction contained 9 bases not matched to a gene. Germline-derived CDR1 and CDR2 are MDHEN and SYDVKM. The DNA of the CDR3 is TGTGCCAGCAGTTTTGGCGGGACAGTAGGAAGCAATCAGCCCCAGCATTTT. As protein: CASSFGGTVGSNQPQHF.

The rearrangement joins TRBV27 to TRBJ1-2; TRBD1 might be the D (5 bases). Germline CDR1 reads MNHEY; CDR2 reads SMNVEV (reference sequence). V dropped 2 bases and J dropped 2 bases, with 9 bases sitting between them. This CDR3 is 14 amino acids long. The CDR3 region is CASSLDRANYGYTF. DNA for the CDR3: TGTGCCAGCAGTTTAGACAGAGCAAACTATGGCTACACCTTC.

This clone was counted a single time. This chain connects TRBV14 to TRBJ2-3; D unclear. Germline values: CDR1 SGHDN, CDR2 FVKESK. There are 13 residues in the CDR3. Trimming took 1 base from V and 4 from J, leaving 6 bases between them. The CDR3 DNA is TGTGCCAGCAGCCAAGTAATGGCAGATACGCAGTATTTT. This gives the protein CASSQVMADTQYF.

This clone turned up a few times. This chain connects TRBV4-2 to TRBJ2-7; TRBD1 might be the D (6 bases). V lost 2 bases and J lost 4, with 15 bases in between. The CDR3 runs to 15 residues. Per the germline V gene, CDR1 is LGHNA and CDR2 is YNFKEQ. In DNA, the CDR3 is TGTGCCAGCAGCCAACTTGGACAGCCTAGATACGAGCAGTACTTC. It is translated as CASSQLGQPRYEQYF.

This chain joins TRBV7-2 and TRBJ2-7; unclear D gene. The CDR3 has 15 residues. Between the trimmed V and J ends, which lost 5 bases and 0 bases, there was a span of 14 bases. Germline assignment: CDR1 SGHTA and CDR2 FQGNSA. The CDR3 region is CASSPVELSSYEQYF. The CDR3 DNA follows: TGTGCCAGCAGCCCCGTAGAGTTAAGCTCCTACGAGCAGTACTTC.

J is TRBJ2-1 and V is TRBV27; 9 bases agree with TRBD2. The ends lost 6 bases at V and 14 bases at J; junction bases unmatched: 14. Germline CDR1 MNHEY, CDR2 SMNVEV (reference sequence). CDR3 length equals 14 residues. CDR3 bases: TGTGCCAGCAGCCCGAGCGGGGGGCCCAGGATGGAGTTCTTC. Amino acid sequence: CASSPSGGPRMEFF.

V is TRBV4-1 and J is TRBJ1-5; no clear D. The germline V gene has CDR1 MGHRA and CDR2 YSYEKL. Trimming shortened V by 3 bases and J by 0 bases, and 12 bases separated the two germline ends. The CDR3 runs 16 residues. CDR3 sequence (DNA): TGCGCCAGCAGCCAGCTCCAGGAGTATAGCAATCAGCCCCAGCATTTT. Translating gives CASSQLQEYSNQPQHF.

This chain connects TRBV5-8 to TRBJ1-5, with unresolved D. The CDR3 length is 13 residues. Per the germline V gene, CDR1 is SGHTS and CDR2 is YDEGEE. Deletions cut 6 bases from V and 5 bases from J, with 12 bases between. The CDR3 sequence is CASTPWEDQPQHF. CDR3 bases: TGTGCCAGCACTCCTTGGGAGGATCAGCCCCAGCATTTT. Complete variable domain (other parts from reference TRBV5-8 and TRBJ1-5): EAGVTQSPTHLIKTRGQQATLRCSPISGHTSVYWYQQALGLGLQFLLWYDEGEERNRGNFPPRFSGRQFPNYSSELNVNALELEDSALYLCASTPWEDQPQHFGDGTRLSIL.

CDR3 nucleotide sequence: TGTGCCAGCAGTTTGGGACAGCCGACGGAGACCCAGTACTTC. Its protein product is CASSLGQPTETQYF. V is TRBV27 and J is TRBJ2-5; TRBD1 agrees at 7 bases. V shed 3 bases, J shed 5 bases, and the junction held 6 bases outside the gene matches. The germline V gene has CDR1 MNHEY and CDR2 SMNVEV (reference sequence). The CDR3 contains 14 residues.

The rearrangement links TRBV5-6 to TRBJ2-7; D not resolved. The CDR3 extends over 12 amino acids. The V end was cut by 1 base, the J end by 6 bases, with 8 bases between. Per germline, CDR1 SGHDT and CDR2 YYEEEE. This chain's CDR3 is CASSLNGPEQYF. CDR3 DNA: TGTGCCAGCAGCTTGAATGGACCCGAGCAGTACTTC.

This chain uses TRBV6-5 with TRBJ1-1, with 10 bases aligning to TRBD1. The length of the CDR3 is 15 residues. Germline loops: CDR1 MNHEY, CDR2 SVGAGI. V was pared by 0 bases and J by 3 bases, with 1 base of the junction left unmatched. CDR3 sequence (DNA): TGTGCCAGCAGTTACTCGACAGGGGGCCACACTGAAGCTTTCTTT. Its translation is CASSYSTGGHTEAFF.

The chain couples TRBV6-5 to TRBJ1-6; D remains unclear. The V gene's germline CDR1 is MNHEY and CDR2 SVGAGI. The CDR3 runs 13 residues. The V and J ends lost 6 bases and 15 bases respectively, with 18 bases between them. DNA of the CDR3: TGTGCCAGCAGCCCTGGGCTCGGAAACGTCCTCCACTTT. This encodes CASSPGLGNVLHF.

This clone was observed a handful of times. The chain couples TRBV5-1 to TRBJ1-1; D is undetermined. Germline lookup yields CDR1 SGHRS and CDR2 YFSETQ. The CDR3 totals 13 residues. V lost 0 bases and J 8 bases, leaving 11 bases between the germline ends. This chain's CDR3 is CASSLVGIGEAFF. The CDR3 DNA reads TGCGCCAGCAGCTTGGTGGGAATTGGAGAAGCTTTCTTT.

The chain is built from TRBV11-1 and TRBJ2-7, with 7 bases that match TRBD2. In germline, CDR1 is SGHAT, CDR2 FQDESV (reference sequence). This CDR3 spans 14 amino acids. V gave up 5 bases and J gave up 5 bases; unmatched junction bases: 9. The CDR3 loop reads CASSPPPAGNEQYF. In nucleotides, the CDR3 is TGTGCCAGCAGCCCTCCCCCAGCGGGAAACGAGCAGTACTTC.

The CDR3 DNA is TGCGCCAGCAGCCAAGAACCGCTAGCGGGGCTCTCCTACGAGCAGTACTTC. It translates to CASSQEPLAGLSYEQYF. V is TRBV4-1 and J is TRBJ2-7; 9 positions agree with TRBD2. The CDR3 runs to 17 residues. Germline lookup yields CDR1 MGHRA and CDR2 YSYEKL. Trimming at V came to 0 bases and at J to 0 bases, leaving 6 bases not matched to a gene.

The chain carries TRBV4-1 and TRBJ1-3; weak D call: TRBD1 (5 bases). Trimming cost V 4 bases and J 1 base, with 20 bases left between them. Germline assignment: CDR1 MGHRA and CDR2 YSYEKL. This CDR3 region has 18 residues. CDR3 region: CASSLSMTASGSGNTIYF. The CDR3 bases are TGCGCCAGCAGCCTATCTATGACAGCCTCAGGATCTGGAAACACCATATATTTT.

V gene TRBV9 combines with J gene TRBJ1-5; D possibly corresponds to TRBD1 (6 bases). CDR1 SGDLS and CDR2 YYNGEE come from the germline V gene. The CDR3 sequence is 15 residues long. Deletions cut 4 bases from V and 7 bases from J, with 18 bases between. The CDR3 DNA sequence: TGTGCCAGCAGCCCTTGGGACAACCTCGGGCAGCCCCAGCATTTT. This codes for CASSPWDNLGQPQHF. Using reference TRBV9 and TRBJ1-5 for the parts outside the CDR3, the full variable domain is DSGVTQTPKHLITATGQRVTLRCSPRSGDLSVYWYQQSLDQGLQFLIQYYNGEERAKGNILERFSAQQFPDLHSELNLSSLELGDSALYFCASSPWDNLGQPQHFGDGTRLSIL.

This sequence joins TRBV7-2 and TRBJ2-5; possible D gene TRBD1, 6 bases. The V end was cut by 2 bases, the J end by 2 bases, with 15 bases between. CDR1 is SGHTA, CDR2 FQGNSA, per germline. This CDR3 spans 16 amino acids. CDR3 nucleotide sequence: TGTGCCAGCAGCTTATCCCGGGACACGGATCAAGAGACCCAGTACTTC. The encoded protein is CASSLSRDTDQETQYF. Looking up the rest from reference TRBV7-2 and TRBJ2-5 gives the full variable domain: GAGVSQSPSNKVTEKGKDVELRCDPISGHTALYWYRQSLGQGLEFLIYFQGNSAPDKSGLPSDRFSAERTGGSVSTLTIQRTQQEDSAVYLCASSLSRDTDQETQYFGPGTRLLVL.